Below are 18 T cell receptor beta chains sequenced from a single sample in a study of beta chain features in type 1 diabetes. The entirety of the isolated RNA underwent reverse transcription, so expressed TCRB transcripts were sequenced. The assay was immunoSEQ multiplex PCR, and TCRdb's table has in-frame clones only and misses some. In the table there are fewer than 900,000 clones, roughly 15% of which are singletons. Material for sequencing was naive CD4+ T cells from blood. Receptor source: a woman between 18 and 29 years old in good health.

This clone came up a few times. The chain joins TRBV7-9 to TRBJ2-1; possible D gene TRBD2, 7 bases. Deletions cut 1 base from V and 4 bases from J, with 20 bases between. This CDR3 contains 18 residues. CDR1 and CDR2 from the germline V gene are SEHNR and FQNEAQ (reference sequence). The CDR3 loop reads CASSLGGVRGTKYNEQFF. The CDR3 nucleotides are TGTGCCAGCAGCTTAGGAGGGGTTAGGGGGACTAAGTACAATGAGCAGTTCTTC.

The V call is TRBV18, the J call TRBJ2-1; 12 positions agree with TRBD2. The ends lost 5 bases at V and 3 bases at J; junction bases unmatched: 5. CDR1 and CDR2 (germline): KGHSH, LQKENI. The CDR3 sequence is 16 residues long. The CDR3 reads CASSRTSGDLYNEQFF. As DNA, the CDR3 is TGTGCCAGCTCAAGGACTAGCGGGGACCTCTACAATGAGCAGTTCTTC.

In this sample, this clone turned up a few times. The DNA of the CDR3 is TGTGCCACCAGCAGAGTTTCGCGTAAAACAGGGGAGGTTCAGCCCCAGCATTTT. Translation: CATSRVSRKTGEVQPQHF. The rearrangement joins TRBV15 to TRBJ1-5, with 7 nucleotides matching TRBD1. V shed 1 base, J shed 6 bases, and the junction held 15 bases outside the gene matches. The CDR3 is made up of 18 amino acids. The germline V gene has CDR1 LNHNV and CDR2 YYDKDF (reference sequence).

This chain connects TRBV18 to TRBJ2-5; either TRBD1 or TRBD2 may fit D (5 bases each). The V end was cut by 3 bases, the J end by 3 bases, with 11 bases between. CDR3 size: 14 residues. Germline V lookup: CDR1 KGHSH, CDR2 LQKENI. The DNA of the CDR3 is TGTGCCAGCTCACCCCGGGACGGAAAAGAGACCCAGTACTTC. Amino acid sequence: CASSPRDGKETQYF.

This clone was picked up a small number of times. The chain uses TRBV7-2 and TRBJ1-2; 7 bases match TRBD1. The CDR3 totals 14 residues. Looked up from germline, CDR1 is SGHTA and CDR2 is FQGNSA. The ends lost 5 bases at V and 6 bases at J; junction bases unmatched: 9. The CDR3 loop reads CASSPRSTGDGYTF. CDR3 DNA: TGTGCCAGCAGCCCCCGCTCTACAGGGGATGGCTACACCTTC.

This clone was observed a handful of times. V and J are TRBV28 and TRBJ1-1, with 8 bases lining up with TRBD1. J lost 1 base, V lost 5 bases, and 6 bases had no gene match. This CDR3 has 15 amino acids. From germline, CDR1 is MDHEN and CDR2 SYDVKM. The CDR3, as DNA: TGTGCCAGCAGTCCAGGGGACAGGCGGAACACTGAAGCTTTCTTT. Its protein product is CASSPGDRRNTEAFF.

The CDR3 DNA sequence: TGTGCCAGCAGCCAAACTAGCAGGAGGGATGAGCAGTTCTTC. It codes for CASSQTSRRDEQFF. The V and J genes are TRBV7-3 and TRBJ2-1, with a weak D call TRBD2 (6 bases). V lost 5 bases to trimming and J lost 8 bases, with 16 bases between them. The CDR3 totals 14 residues. The germline gives CDR1 SGHTA, CDR2 FQGTGA.

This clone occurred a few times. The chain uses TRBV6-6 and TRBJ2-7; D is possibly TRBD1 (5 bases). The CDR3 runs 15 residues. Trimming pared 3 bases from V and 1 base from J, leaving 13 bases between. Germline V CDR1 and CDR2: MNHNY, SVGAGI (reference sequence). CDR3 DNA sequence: TGTGCCAGCAGTTATCTTCAAGGGGCATCCTACGAGCAGTACTTC. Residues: CASSYLQGASYEQYF.

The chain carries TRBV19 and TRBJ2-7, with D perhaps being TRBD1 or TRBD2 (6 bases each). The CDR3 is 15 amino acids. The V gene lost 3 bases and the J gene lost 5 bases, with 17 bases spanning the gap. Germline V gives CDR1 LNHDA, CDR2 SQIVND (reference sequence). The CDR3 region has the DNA TGTGCCAGTAGTATCACGGGGGCGCCGGGTCACGAGCAGTACTTC. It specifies CASSITGAPGHEQYF. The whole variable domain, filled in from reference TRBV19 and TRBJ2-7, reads DGGITQSPKYLFRKEGQNVTLSCEQNLNHDAMYWYRQDPGQGLRLIYYSQIVNDFQKGDIAEGYSVSREKKESFPLTVTSAQKNPTAFYLCASSITGAPGHEQYFGPGTRLTVT.

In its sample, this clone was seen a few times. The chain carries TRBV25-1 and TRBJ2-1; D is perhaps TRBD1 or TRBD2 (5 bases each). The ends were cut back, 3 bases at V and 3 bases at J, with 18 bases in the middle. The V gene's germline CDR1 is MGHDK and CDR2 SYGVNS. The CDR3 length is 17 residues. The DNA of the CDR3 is TGTGCCAGCAGTGATACCGGCCCCCAGGGAGTCTACAATGAGCAGTTCTTC. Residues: CASSDTGPQGVYNEQFF.

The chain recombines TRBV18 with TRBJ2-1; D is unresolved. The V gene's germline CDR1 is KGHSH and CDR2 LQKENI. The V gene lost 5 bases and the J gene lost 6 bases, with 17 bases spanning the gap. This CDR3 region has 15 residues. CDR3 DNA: TGTGCCAGCTCAGCACGGGTAGGCCCGCTCAATGAGCAGTTCTTC. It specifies CASSARVGPLNEQFF.

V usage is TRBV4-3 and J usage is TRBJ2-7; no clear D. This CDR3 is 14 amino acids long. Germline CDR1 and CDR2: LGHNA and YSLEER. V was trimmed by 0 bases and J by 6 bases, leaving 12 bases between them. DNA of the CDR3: TGCGCCAGCAGCCAAGAATCCCAGGCCGGCGAGCAGTACTTC. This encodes CASSQESQAGEQYF.

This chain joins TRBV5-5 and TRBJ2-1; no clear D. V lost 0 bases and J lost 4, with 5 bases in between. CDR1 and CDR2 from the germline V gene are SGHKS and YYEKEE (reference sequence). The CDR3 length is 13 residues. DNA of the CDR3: TGTGCCAGCAGCTTGGATTGGTACAATGAGCAGTTCTTC. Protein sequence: CASSLDWYNEQFF.

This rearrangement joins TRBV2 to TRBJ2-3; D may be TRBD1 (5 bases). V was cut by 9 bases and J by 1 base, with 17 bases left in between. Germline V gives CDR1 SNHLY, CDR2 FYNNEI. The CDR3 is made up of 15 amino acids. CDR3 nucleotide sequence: TGTGCCAGTGGATCAGGGCCGTGGCGCACAGATACGCAGTATTTT. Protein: CASGSGPWRTDTQYF.

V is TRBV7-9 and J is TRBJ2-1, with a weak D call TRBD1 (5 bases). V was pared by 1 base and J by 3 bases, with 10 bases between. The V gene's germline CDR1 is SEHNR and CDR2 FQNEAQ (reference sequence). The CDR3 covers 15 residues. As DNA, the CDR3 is TGTGCCAGCAGCTTAGGGGGCTTTAACTACAATGAGCAGTTCTTC. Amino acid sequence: CASSLGGFNYNEQFF.

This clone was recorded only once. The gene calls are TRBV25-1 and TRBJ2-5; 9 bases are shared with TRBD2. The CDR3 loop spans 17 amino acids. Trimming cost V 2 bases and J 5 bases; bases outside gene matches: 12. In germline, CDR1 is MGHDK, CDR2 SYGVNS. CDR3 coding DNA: TGTGCCAGCAGTGAAGCTAGCGGGATGAGGTACCGGGAGACCCAGTACTTC. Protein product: CASSEASGMRYRETQYF.

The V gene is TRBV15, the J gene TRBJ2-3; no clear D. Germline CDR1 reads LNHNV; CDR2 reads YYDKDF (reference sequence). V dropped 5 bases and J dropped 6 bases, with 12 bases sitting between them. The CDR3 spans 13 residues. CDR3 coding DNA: TGTGCCACCAGCTTACGACTTGGGGATACGCAGTATTTT. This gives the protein CATSLRLGDTQYF.

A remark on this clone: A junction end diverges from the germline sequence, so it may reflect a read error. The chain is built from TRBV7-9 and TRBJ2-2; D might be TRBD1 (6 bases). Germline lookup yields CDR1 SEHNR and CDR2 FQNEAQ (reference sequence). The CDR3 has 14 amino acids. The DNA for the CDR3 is TGTGCCAGCAGCTCAGGACAGAACACCGGGGAGCTGCTTTTT. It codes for CASSSGQNTGELLF.